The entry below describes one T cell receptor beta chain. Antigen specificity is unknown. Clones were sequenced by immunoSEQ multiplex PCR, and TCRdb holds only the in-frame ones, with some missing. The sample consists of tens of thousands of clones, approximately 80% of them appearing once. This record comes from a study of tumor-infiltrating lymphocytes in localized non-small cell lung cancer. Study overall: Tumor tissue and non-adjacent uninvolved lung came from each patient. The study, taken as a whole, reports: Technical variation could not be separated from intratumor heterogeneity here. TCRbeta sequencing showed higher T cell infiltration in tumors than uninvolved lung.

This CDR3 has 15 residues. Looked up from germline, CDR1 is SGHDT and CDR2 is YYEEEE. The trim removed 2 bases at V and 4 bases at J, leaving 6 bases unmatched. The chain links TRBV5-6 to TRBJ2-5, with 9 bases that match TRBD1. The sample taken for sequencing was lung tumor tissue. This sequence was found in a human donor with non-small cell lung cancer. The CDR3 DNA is TGTGCCAGCAGCTTTTTCGGGACAGGGCGAGAGACCCAGTACTTC. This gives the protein CASSFFGTGRETQYF.